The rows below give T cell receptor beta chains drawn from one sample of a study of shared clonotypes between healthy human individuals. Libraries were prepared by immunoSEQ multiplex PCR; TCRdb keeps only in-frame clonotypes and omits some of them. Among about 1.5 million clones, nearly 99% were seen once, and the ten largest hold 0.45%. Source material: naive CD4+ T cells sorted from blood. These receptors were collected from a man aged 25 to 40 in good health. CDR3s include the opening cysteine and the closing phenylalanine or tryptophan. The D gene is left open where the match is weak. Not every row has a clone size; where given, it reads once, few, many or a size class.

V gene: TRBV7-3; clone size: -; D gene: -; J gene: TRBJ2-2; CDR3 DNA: TGTGCCAGCAGCTTAATATCCACCGGGGAGCTGTTTTTT; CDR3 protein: CASSLISTGELFF
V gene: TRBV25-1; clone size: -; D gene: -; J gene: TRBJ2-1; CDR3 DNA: TGTGCCAGCAGTAAAGGAGGGCCCTACAATGAGCAGTTCTTC; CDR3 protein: CASSKGGPYNEQFF
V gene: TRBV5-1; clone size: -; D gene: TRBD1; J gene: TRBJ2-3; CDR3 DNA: TGCGCCAGACTGAAGGGACAGGGGGGTCCCGTCGACACAGATACGCAGTATTTT; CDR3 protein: CARLKGQGGPVDTDTQYF
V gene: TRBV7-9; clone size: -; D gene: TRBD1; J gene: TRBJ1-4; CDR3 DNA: TGTGCCAGCAGTCACAGGGGGGAGAGTGAAAAACTGTTTTTT; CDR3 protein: CASSHRGESEKLFF
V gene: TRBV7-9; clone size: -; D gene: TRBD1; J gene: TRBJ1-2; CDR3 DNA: TGTGCCAGTGACAGGGGAACTAACTATGGCTACACCTTC; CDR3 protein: CASDRGTNYGYTF
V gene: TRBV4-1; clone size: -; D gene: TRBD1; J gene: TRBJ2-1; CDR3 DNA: TGCGCCAGCAGCCACCGAGGACAGGGTGGGAATGAGCAGTTCTTC; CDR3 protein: CASSHRGQGGNEQFF
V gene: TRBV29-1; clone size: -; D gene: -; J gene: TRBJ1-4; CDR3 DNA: TGCAGCGTTGCTATCGGGGACTCAGAAAAACTGTTTTTT; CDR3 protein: CSVAIGDSEKLFF
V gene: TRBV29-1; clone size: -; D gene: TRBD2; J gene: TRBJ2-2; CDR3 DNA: TGCAGCGTCGCCGGACTAGCGGGAACCCCGTCGGGCACCGGGGAGCTGTTTTTT; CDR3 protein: CSVAGLAGTPSGTGELFF
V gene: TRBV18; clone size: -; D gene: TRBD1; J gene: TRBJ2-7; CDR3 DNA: TGTGCCAGCTCATCCGACAGGGACGAGCAGTACTTC; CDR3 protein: CASSSDRDEQYF
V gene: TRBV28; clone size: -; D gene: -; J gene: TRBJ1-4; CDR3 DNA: TGTGCCAGCAGCGGAATGGCTGGACCCCTTGCAACTAATGAAAAACTGTTTTTT; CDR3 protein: CASSGMAGPLATNEKLFF
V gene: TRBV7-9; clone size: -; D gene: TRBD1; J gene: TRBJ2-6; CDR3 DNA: TGTGCCAGCTCCGACAGGGGCGTTGGGGCCAACGTCCTGACTTTC; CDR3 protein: CASSDRGVGANVLTF
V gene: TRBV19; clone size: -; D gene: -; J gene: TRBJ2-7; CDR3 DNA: TGTGCCAGTAGTTCCTCACGGGGGAGCCCGACCTACGAGCAGTACTTC; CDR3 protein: CASSSSRGSPTYEQYF
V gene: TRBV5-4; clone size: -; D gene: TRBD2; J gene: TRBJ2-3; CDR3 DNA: TGTGCCAGCAGCCCAGCGGGAAAACGCAGTACAGATACGCAGTATTTT; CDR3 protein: CASSPAGKRSTDTQYF
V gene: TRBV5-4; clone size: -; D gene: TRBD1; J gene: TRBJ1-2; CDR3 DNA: TGTGCCAGCAGCTTTCAAGGGACAGATGGCTACACCTTC; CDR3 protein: CASSFQGTDGYTF
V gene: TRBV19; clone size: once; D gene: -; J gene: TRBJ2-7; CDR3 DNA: TGTGCCAGTAGTATAGGTTTGCTAGCGCGGTCATGGGAGCAGTACTTC; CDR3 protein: CASSIGLLARSWEQYF
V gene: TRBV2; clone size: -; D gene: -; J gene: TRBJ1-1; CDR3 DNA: TGTGCCAGCAGTGAAACTGGGACAATTCCGGTCACTGAAGCTTTCTTT; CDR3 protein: CASSETGTIPVTEAFF
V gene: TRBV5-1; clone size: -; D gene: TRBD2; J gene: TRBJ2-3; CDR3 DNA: TGCGCCAGCAGCCATCTCTATGAGGCTAGCGGGAGTGATACGCAGTATTTT; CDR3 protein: CASSHLYEASGSDTQYF
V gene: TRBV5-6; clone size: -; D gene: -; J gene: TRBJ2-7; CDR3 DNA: TGTGCCAGCAGCCCTAGGAGCTCCTACGAGCAGTACTTC; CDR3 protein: CASSPRSSYEQYF
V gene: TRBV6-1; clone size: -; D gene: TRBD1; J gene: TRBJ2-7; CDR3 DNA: TGTGCCAGCAGTTCCGGGACAGCGGTGTCGTACGAGCAGTACTTC; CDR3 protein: CASSSGTAVSYEQYF
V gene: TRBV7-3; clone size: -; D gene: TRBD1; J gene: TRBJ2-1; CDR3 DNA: TGTGCCAGCAGCTCCCGGGACAGGGTCTACAATGAGCAGTTCTTC; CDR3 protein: CASSSRDRVYNEQFF
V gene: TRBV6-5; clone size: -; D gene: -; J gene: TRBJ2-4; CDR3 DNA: TGTGCCAGCAGTCGGCCCCCTCCATTCATCATTCAGTACTTC; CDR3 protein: CASSRPPPFIIQYF
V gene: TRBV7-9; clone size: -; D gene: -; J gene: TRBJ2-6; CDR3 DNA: TGTGCCAGCAGCTCCTCCAGGGTGACTGGGGCCAACGTCCTGACTTTC; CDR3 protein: CASSSSRVTGANVLTF
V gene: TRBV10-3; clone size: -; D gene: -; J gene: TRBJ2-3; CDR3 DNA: TGTGCCATCAGCAGTACCGGGAGCGTCACAGATACGCAGTATTTT; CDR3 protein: CAISSTGSVTDTQYF
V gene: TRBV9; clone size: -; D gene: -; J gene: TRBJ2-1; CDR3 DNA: TGTGCCAGCAGCGCTCGACACTCGAATCCTTACAATGAGCAGTTCTTC; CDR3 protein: CASSARHSNPYNEQFF
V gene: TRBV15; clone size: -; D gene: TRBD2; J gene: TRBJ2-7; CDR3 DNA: TGTGCCACCAGCAGAGATAGCGGGAGGGGCCGAACCTACGAGCAGTACTTC; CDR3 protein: CATSRDSGRGRTYEQYF
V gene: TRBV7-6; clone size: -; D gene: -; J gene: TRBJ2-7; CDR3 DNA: TGTGCCAGCAGCTCAGGCCACTCGAGGACCTACGAGCAGTACTTC; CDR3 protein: CASSSGHSRTYEQYF
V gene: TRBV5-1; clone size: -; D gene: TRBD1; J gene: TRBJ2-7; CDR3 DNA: TGCGCCAGCAGCCGCCCAAGGGACAGGCCTACCTCCTACGAGCAGTACTTC; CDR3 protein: CASSRPRDRPTSYEQYF
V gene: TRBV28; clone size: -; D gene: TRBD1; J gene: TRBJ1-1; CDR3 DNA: TGTGCCAGCAGTTTGGCAGGGGGCTGGACTGAAGCTTTCTTT; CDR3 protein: CASSLAGGWTEAFF
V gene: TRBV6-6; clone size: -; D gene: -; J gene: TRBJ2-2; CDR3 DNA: TGTGCCAGCAGTTGGGACTTCATAACCGGGGAGCTGTTTTTT; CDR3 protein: CASSWDFITGELFF
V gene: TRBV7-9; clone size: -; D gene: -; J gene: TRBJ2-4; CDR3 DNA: TGTGCCAGCAGCGCAACTGGACCTATACTAGCCAAAAACATTCAGTACTTC; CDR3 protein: CASSATGPILAKNIQYF
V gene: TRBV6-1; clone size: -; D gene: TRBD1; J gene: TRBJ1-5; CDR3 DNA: TGTGCCAGCATCCGAACAGGGGGATTCGGGCAGCCCCAGCATTTT; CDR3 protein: CASIRTGGFGQPQHF
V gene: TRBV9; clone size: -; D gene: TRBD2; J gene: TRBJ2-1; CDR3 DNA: TGTGCCAGCAGCGGAGGGTCTAGCGGGTCCTCCTACAATGAGCAGTTCTTC; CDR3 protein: CASSGGSSGSSYNEQFF
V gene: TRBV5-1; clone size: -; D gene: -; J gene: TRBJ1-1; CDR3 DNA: TGCGCCAGCAATGTGGGGAGGGCCGGGGGGACTGAAGCTTTCTTT; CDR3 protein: CASNVGRAGGTEAFF
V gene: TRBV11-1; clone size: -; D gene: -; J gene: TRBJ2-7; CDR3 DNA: TGTGCCAGCAGCTTAGCCCGTTGGTTCCCCTACGAGCAGTACTTC; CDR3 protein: CASSLARWFPYEQYF
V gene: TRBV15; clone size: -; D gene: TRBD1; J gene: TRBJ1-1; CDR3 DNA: TGTGCCACCAGCAGAGATCCCCAGGGGGTCGCTGAAGCTTTCTTT; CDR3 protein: CATSRDPQGVAEAFF
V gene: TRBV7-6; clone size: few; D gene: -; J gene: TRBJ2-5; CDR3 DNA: TGTGCCAGCAGCATCCAAGAGACCCAGTACTTC; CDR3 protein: CASSIQETQYF
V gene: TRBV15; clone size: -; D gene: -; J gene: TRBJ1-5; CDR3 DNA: TGTGCCACCAGCCAGGGACCTTCGAGCAATCAGCCCCAGCATTTT; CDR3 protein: CATSQGPSSNQPQHF
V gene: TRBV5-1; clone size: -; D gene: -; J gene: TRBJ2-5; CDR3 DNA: TGCGCCAGCAGCTTGCCTTCGAACAACCTGGGGACCCAGTACTTC; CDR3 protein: CASSLPSNNLGTQYF
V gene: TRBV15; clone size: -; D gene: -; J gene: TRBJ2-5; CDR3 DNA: TGTGCCACCAGCAGGGAGGGACTTCGAGAGACCCAGTACTTC; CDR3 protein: CATSREGLRETQYF
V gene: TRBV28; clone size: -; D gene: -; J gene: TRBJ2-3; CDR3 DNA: TGTGCCAGCAGCCTCGTGAAGGGGGAGGGAGTAAGCACAGATACGCAGTATTTT; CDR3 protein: CASSLVKGEGVSTDTQYF